This TCR beta chain was profiled in a study of blood T cells in healthy people across ages. CDR3 size: 13 residues. Germline V lookup: CDR1 SGHRS, CDR2 YFSETQ. V trimming: 9 bases; J trimming: 5 bases; junction bases outside the gene matches: 10. This clonotype was observed at least ten times. A second PCR of about 7 to 12 cycles used a sample-barcoded 5' primer and a J-beta primer mix. TCRdb used MiXCR to reprocess the 5' RACE reads, holding one entry per CDR3 protein. Among roughly 700,000 distinct CDR3 sequences listed, 32% were seen once. The receptor was derived from a woman older than 75 in good health. This chain uses TRBV5-1 with TRBJ1-1; 7 nucleotides match TRBD1. Specimen: blood. The CDR3 region is CATSEGAATEAFF. CDR3 in DNA: TGCGCCACTAGCGAGGGGGCGGCAACTGAAGCTTTCTTT. Full variable domain (missing parts from reference TRBV5-1 and TRBJ1-1): KAGVTQTPRYLIKTRGQQVTLSCSPISGHRSVSWYQQTPGQGLQFLFEYFSETQRNKGNFPGRFSGRQFSNSRSEMNVSTLELGDSALYLCATSEGAATEAFFGQGTRLTVV.